This paragraph covers one T cell receptor (beta chain) sequence. The antigen is undetermined. The authors extracted RNA and reverse transcribed it into cDNA as the sequencing template. Sequenced by immunoSEQ multiplex PCR; TCRdb stores in-frame clones only, minus some. This sample carries a few hundred thousand clones, around three fifths of them seen once, and the ten largest clones take around 0.92%. Sample treatment: oral pan-JAK inhibitor, 5-10 mg twice daily. Alopecia areata patients gave lesional scalp punch biopsies and peripheral blood samples. V was clipped by 7 bases and J by 2 bases, with 13 bases between them. This CDR3 is 14 amino acids long. The V gene's germline CDR1 is MNHNY and CDR2 SVGAGI (reference sequence). This sample is drawn from a study of CD8+ T cells in alopecia areata. Study-level background: Each day, treated patients took oral tofacitinib twice, at 5 to 10 mg per dose.

Study-wide results and caveats: The study found TCR sharing across patients less clear than in mice, possibly for HLA reasons. Compared with normal scalp, lesional scalp had higher clonality and more expanded CD8+ clones.

The chain uses TRBV6-6 and TRBJ2-3, with no clear D. This receptor was taken from a human donor with alopecia areata. Material: CD4+ T cells sorted from blood, obtained at approximately week 52, from a patient treated with tofacitinib. The CDR3 region is CASILDGYTDTQYF. The CDR3 DNA sequence: TGTGCCAGCATATTAGACGGGTACACAGATACGCAGTATTTT.